This TCR beta chain emerged from a study of Ad26.COV2.S vaccination and SARS-CoV-2 variants (dated by TCRdb to the early 2020s). Broadly, across the study: Donors in the vaccine arm were drawn from COV1001, a phase I-IIa trial of Ad26.COV2.S in healthy adults that was multicentre, randomized, double-blind and placebo-controlled. Throughout the experiments and outcome assessment, investigators stayed blinded to trial group allocation. Sequencing of the TCRbeta repertoire served to evaluate the specificity and breadth of SARS-CoV-2-reactive T cell receptors following Ad26.COV2.S vaccination. Ad26.COV2.S was administered intramuscularly at a dose of 5x10^10 or 1x10^11 viral particles, either as one shot or as two shots given 56 days apart. The TCR-sequenced set comprised around 32 samples: some 19 Ad26.COV2.S vaccine recipients, 5 placebo recipients and 8 SARS-CoV-2 convalescent individuals. Trial participants were randomized into five groups of five: low-dose or high-dose Ad26.COV2.S given once or twice, or placebo on both occasions.

V is cut by 0 bases and J by 1 base, and the space between the germline ends is 8 bases. The germline V gene (reference sequence) gives CDR1 as LNHNV and CDR2 as YYDKDF. The cysteine opens and the phenylalanine closes a CDR3 of 15 amino acids. Kept here is only the CDR3 DNA, which spans 45 bases and is read in frame from base 1. Interpreted using the paper, the treatment or condition label stands for: about 20 received Ad26.COV2.S at low or high dose, single or two shots; several received placebo; per-sample allocation not given. Repertoires of vaccine and placebo recipients were sequenced from samples taken on day 63 after the first injection. Cohort 1b enrolled fewer than 30 adults aged 18-55 years at a single site in Boston, USA, between 29 July and 7 August 2020. Ad26.COV2.S was a replication-incompetent adenovirus type 26 vector that expressed a prefusion-stabilized SARS-CoV-2 spike protein derived from the original Wuhan strain.

The immunoSEQ Assay was used to sequence TCRbeta CDR3 regions. After extraction, genomic DNA underwent amplification by bias-controlled multiplex PCR, followed by high-throughput sequencing. The original methods were these. Collapsing and filtering of sequences were performed to quantify the absolute abundance of each unique TCRbeta CDR3 region. T cell fraction was estimated by normalizing TCRbeta template counts to usable DNA, with usable DNA measured through amplification of reference genes found in all nucleated cells. Repertoire TCRs were annotated as SARS-CoV-2-specific by exact matching of V gene, CDR3 amino acid sequence and J gene to a known reactive TCR set. The reference SARS-CoV-2 TCR set was obtained from MIRA and was filtered for enrichment in COVID-19-positive ImmuneCODE repertoires, whereby public or cross-reactive TCRs were removed. Based on the MIRA antigens, annotated TCRs were further analysed at the level of specific ORF or position within ORF. Breadth was defined as annotated unique rearrangements over total unique productive rearrangements; depth was the summed frequency of those rearrangements. TCR breadth was compared between groups using two-sided Wilcoxon rank-sum tests. The source is immuneACCESS, and TCRdb retained only in-frame sequences with V and J called. Part of the clones is not carried over; for the studies checked, unresolved V genes explain less than half of this, and the remainder is unexplained. V, J and clone size reflect that table, while D and trimming were determined from the DNA. Within this sample are 450,000 to 550,000 clones, with roughly nine tenths of them counted one time only. The ten largest clonotypes hold about 2.5% of the sample.

What the work shows at the level of the full study, not this receptor alone: The study was not powered for comparison of responses between vaccine doses or regimens. Higher spike-specific TCR breadth was observed in Ad26.COV2.S recipients than in placebo recipients (P = 0.0014). According to the authors, total T cell responses may have been underestimated by the TCR breadth and depth analyses. After vaccination, spike-specific CD8+ and CD4+ T cell responses were reported to show substantial breadth. Comparable non-spike TCR breadth was observed between vaccine and placebo recipients, consistent with only spike being contained in the vaccine.

Concerning this clone itself: There is no known antigen for this receptor. Nothing much larger sits one base from this clone, and base qualities are not available.

The sequencing here drew on peripheral blood, taken in a trial of Ad26.COV2.S vaccine versus placebo. This clonotype was obtained from a person between 18 and 60 years old who received the Ad26.COV2.S COVID-19 vaccine or a placebo. The chain joins TRBV15 to TRBJ2-3; the D gene is unclear. The DNA reads as follows: TGTGCCACCAGCAGAGAGACACAACGCACAGATACGCAGTATTTT. This codes for CATSRETQRTDTQYF.